This T cell receptor beta chain appears in the sequencing data of a study of T cells in Graves' hyperthyroidism and ophthalmopathy. This clonotype was counted ten times or more. What it binds is unknown. Amplification of TCR beta CDR3 regions used RNA as the template. First-round RT-PCR of the TCR CDR3 relied on the HTBI primer set. TCRdb recomputed calls from the multiplex PCR reads with MiXCR, one row per CDR3 protein. The sample comprises roughly 170,000 distinct CDR3 sequences, over 15% of which are singletons, and around 27% rests with the top ten. Study-level points and caveats: The model predicted ophthalmopathy a median around seven months before onset.

In germline, CDR1 is LGHDT, CDR2 YNNKEL (reference sequence). This CDR3 region has 15 residues. Trimming cost V 5 bases and J 1 base; bases outside gene matches: 4. The clonotype comes from a woman aged 50 to 60 with Graves' hyperthyroidism. The chain has TRBV3-1 and TRBJ2-7; 11 bases align to TRBD1. Sequenced material: blood. The CDR3 here is CASSWGQGGSYEQYF. CDR3 DNA: TGTGCCAGCAGCTGGGGACAGGGGGGGTCCTACGAGCAGTACTTC.